One and the same sample provided the 18 T cell receptor beta chains below, sequenced in a study of control samples from healthy donors and cancer patients (dated by TCRdb to about 2020). Library method: the immunoSEQ multiplex PCR assay. TCRdb retrieved this table from immuneACCESS and kept in-frame rearrangements only. Not all clones are present; in checked studies, unresolved V genes account for under half, and no reason is known for the remainder. For this sample the table gives 100,000 to 150,000 clones, of which 89% were detected only once. 6% to 9.5% of the sample is taken by the ten largest. Specimen: PBMCs. The receptor source for this set is a man aged 50 to 59 with head and neck cancer.

J is TRBJ2-7 and V is TRBV7-2; 9 positions agree with TRBD1. CDR1 SGHTA and CDR2 FQGNSA come from the germline V gene. This CDR3 is 16 amino acids long. V lost 3 bases to trimming and J lost 6 bases; unmatched junction nucleotides: 12. The CDR3 DNA follows: TGTGCCAGCAGCTTTCCAATGACAGGGGGAGTCCGCGAGCAGTACTTC. Protein: CASSFPMTGGVREQYF.

The V gene is TRBV24-1, the J gene TRBJ2-5, with TRBD1 as a possible D gene (6 bases). The V gene lost 2 bases and the J gene lost 3 bases, with 12 bases spanning the gap. The CDR3 length is 15 residues. CDR1 and CDR2 (germline): KGHDR, SFDVKD. The CDR3 loop reads CATSDSGTPEETQYF. The DNA of the CDR3 is TGTGCCACCAGTGATTCCGGGACACCTGAAGAGACCCAGTACTTC.

The V and J genes are TRBV11-2 and TRBJ2-5; D unresolved. The CDR3 length is 16 residues. V lost 1 base and J 4 bases, leaving 16 bases between the germline ends. The germline V gene has CDR1 SGHAT and CDR2 FQNNGV. The chain's CDR3 is CASSLGGRRGSETQYF. The CDR3 bases are TGTGCCAGCAGCTTAGGTGGGCGACGCGGCTCAGAGACCCAGTACTTC.

The chain combines TRBV7-8 with TRBJ2-7; D call uncertain. CDR1 is SGHVS and CDR2 is FQNEAQ in the germline V gene. The V end was cut by 1 base, the J end by 3 bases, with 16 bases between. The CDR3 consists of 16 residues. CDR3 sequence (DNA): TGTGCCAGCAGCTTAGGGTCAACACCGGAAATCTACGAGCAGTACTTC. This translates into CASSLGSTPEIYEQYF.

The V and J genes are TRBV27 and TRBJ2-7; 7 bases are a match to TRBD2. This CDR3 is built from 14 residues. V lost 6 bases to trimming and J lost 3 bases; unmatched junction nucleotides: 8. CDR1 and CDR2 from the germline V gene are MNHEY and SMNVEV (reference sequence). The CDR3 protein is CASRESGTIYEQYF. The CDR3 DNA reads TGTGCCAGCAGAGAAAGCGGGACGATCTACGAGCAGTACTTC.

V is TRBV9 and J is TRBJ1-6, with 7 bases fitting TRBD1. The length of the CDR3 is 17 residues. The V and J ends lost 0 bases and 9 bases, in that order; junction bases with no gene match: 12. Germline V gene data show CDR1 as SGDLS and CDR2 as YYNGEE. As DNA, the CDR3 is TGTGCCAGCAGCGTAGAGGCAGGGGGATCCATATTTTCACCCCTCCACTTT. Translating it yields CASSVEAGGSIFSPLHF.

The rearrangement uses TRBV3-1 (or the pseudogene TRBV3-2) and TRBJ2-1, with 9 bases lining up with TRBD2. CDR1 is LGHDT, CDR2 YNNKEL, per germline (reference sequence). The CDR3 contains 15 residues. V lost 0 bases to trimming and J lost 11 bases; unmatched junction nucleotides: 8. CDR3 DNA: TGTGCCAGCAGCCAAGATGGGGGTAGCGGGAGCAAGCAGTTCTTC. Protein: CASSQDGGSGSKQFF.

The chain has TRBV18 and TRBJ2-7, with 7 bases fitting TRBD1. Germline trimming cut 2 bases from V and 3 bases from J; bases unmatched to any gene: 4. The V gene's germline CDR1 is KGHSH and CDR2 LQKENI. This CDR3 comprises 14 residues. The CDR3 DNA is TGTGCCAGCTCACCAAGGGACAGCCTCTACGAGCAGTACTTC. Protein product: CASSPRDSLYEQYF.

This chain connects TRBV4-1 to TRBJ2-7; 7 nucleotides line up with TRBD1. Germline values: CDR1 MGHRA, CDR2 YSYEKL. The CDR3 covers 15 residues. V was pared by 3 bases and J by 5 bases, with 10 bases of the junction left unmatched. The CDR3 coding sequence is TGCGCCAGCAGCCAGCCGACAGGGCCGCTTAACGAGCAGTACTTC. It translates to CASSQPTGPLNEQYF.

The V gene is TRBV6-5, the J gene TRBJ2-7; no reliable D call. The CDR3 has 15 residues. Trimming pared 6 bases from V and 0 bases from J, leaving 15 bases between. CDR1 and CDR2 from the germline V gene are MNHEY and SVGAGI. The chain's CDR3 is CASRVRIESSYEQYF. CDR3 sequence (DNA): TGTGCCAGCAGGGTACGGATAGAAAGCTCCTACGAGCAGTACTTC.

The rearrangement joins TRBV29-1 to TRBJ1-2; 10 nucleotides line up with TRBD1. Germline CDR1 reads SQVTM; CDR2 reads ANQGSEA. V trimming: 5 bases; J trimming: 10 bases; junction bases outside the gene matches: 10. CDR3 length: 13 amino acids. The CDR3 bases are TGCAGCGTTTACCGGGACAGGGGTTCCCCCTACACCTTC. It translates to CSVYRDRGSPYTF.

The chain employs TRBV10-1 and TRBJ1-3, with D unclear. Germline V gives CDR1 WNHNN, CDR2 SYGVQD (reference sequence). The germline V and J ends were trimmed by 3 bases and 0 bases, with 6 bases remaining between them. The CDR3 length is 14 residues. CDR3: CASSDGSSGNTIYF. The CDR3 DNA reads TGCGCCAGCAGTGATGGAAGCTCTGGAAACACCATATATTTT.

The gene calls are TRBV10-3 and TRBJ2-1; 8 positions match TRBD1. Per germline, CDR1 ENHRY and CDR2 SYGVKD. This CDR3 spans 13 amino acids. With V trimmed by 4 bases and J by 8 bases, 4 bases remained unmatched. CDR3 DNA: TGTGCCATCAGTGGACAGGGGTCTGATGAGCAGTTCTTC. It codes for CAISGQGSDEQFF.

V and J are TRBV9 and TRBJ1-3; D possibly corresponds to TRBD1 (5 bases). V was cut by 2 bases and J by 4 bases, with 10 bases left in between. The CDR3 totals 14 residues. Germline V gives CDR1 SGDLS, CDR2 YYNGEE. In nucleotides, the CDR3 is TGTGCCAGCAGCGTCGGGACGATAGGAAACACCATATATTTT. This gives the protein CASSVGTIGNTIYF.

The CDR3 nucleotides are TGTGCCACCAGCAGAGAACGGAACACTGAAGCTTTCTTT. Its translation: CATSRERNTEAFF. V usage is TRBV15 and J usage is TRBJ1-1, with D uncertain. The CDR3 length is 13 residues. The germline V gene encodes CDR1 LNHNV and CDR2 YYDKDF (reference sequence). V shed 0 bases and J shed 1 base, with 3 bases lying between them.

The V and J genes are TRBV4-2 and TRBJ1-4; TRBD1 aligns across 10 bases. The CDR3 sequence is 16 residues long. CDR1 is LGHNA and CDR2 is YNFKEQ in the germline V gene. V was clipped by 1 base and J by 7 bases; unmatched bases: 6. DNA for the CDR3: TGTGCCAGCAGCCAAGCAGACAGGGGGCTCGCTGAAAAACTGTTTTTT. This encodes CASSQADRGLAEKLFF.

The sample holds a few counts of this clone. This sequence joins TRBV7-9 and TRBJ1-5; D not certain. Germline V gives CDR1 SEHNR, CDR2 FQNEAQ (reference sequence). The CDR3 consists of 15 residues. Deletions cut 1 base from V and 3 bases from J, with 10 bases between. The CDR3 sequence is CASSLGSVNNQPQHF. CDR3 DNA: TGTGCCAGCAGCTTAGGGTCTGTAAACAATCAGCCCCAGCATTTT.

The rearrangement uses TRBV7-6 and TRBJ2-3; D remains unclear. CDR1 and CDR2 (germline): SGHVS, FNYEAQ. The CDR3 length is 15 residues. Trimming took 5 bases from V and 0 from J, leaving 12 bases between them. CDR3 bases: TGTGCCAGCAGCCCCCAGGCGATCAGCACAGATACGCAGTATTTT. Amino acid sequence: CASSPQAISTDTQYF.